This entry lists 25 T cell receptor beta chains sequenced from one sample in a study of chemoradiotherapy in HPV16-positive cancers (dated by TCRdb to about 2022). The protocol used for the library was the immunoSEQ multiplex PCR assay. The table comes from immuneACCESS by way of TCRdb, which keeps in-frame sequences with V and J called. Part of the clones is missing from these tables; in studies checked, under half for an unresolved V gene and the rest for unknown reasons. The sample table contains some 21,000 clones; only one count was recorded for roughly 86% of them. Of the sample, under 6% falls within the top ten clones. The sequencing used blood, collected from a patient who underwent chemoradiotherapy. The receptors here all came from a human donor with HPV-associated anogenital cancer.

Concerning this clone: A read error may produce the germline difference seen at one junction end. The chain joins TRBV30 to TRBJ1-1; 8 positions match TRBD1. Looked up from germline, CDR1 is GTSNPN and CDR2 is SVGIG (reference sequence). The CDR3 consists of 12 residues. CDR3 sequence reads: CAWIGTGGKALF. In DNA form, the CDR3 reads TGTGCCTGGATTGGGACAGGTGGAAAGGCTCTCTTT.

The rearrangement joins TRBV30 to TRBJ2-1, with D possibly TRBD1 on 7 matching bases. Looked up from germline, CDR1 is GTSNPN and CDR2 is SVGIG (reference sequence). The CDR3 is 12 amino acids. V lost 2 bases and J lost 8, with 10 bases in between. CDR3 amino acids: CAWSPRGDEQFF. In DNA form, the CDR3 reads TGTGCCTGGAGTCCCAGGGGGGATGAGCAGTTCTTC.

This clone showed up just once. The sample carries other DNA sequences with the same CDR3. The chain joins TRBV5-4 to TRBJ2-7, with D maybe TRBD2 (5 bases). CDR1 SGHNT and CDR2 YYREEE come from the germline V gene (reference sequence). The CDR3 length is 14 residues. V shed 4 bases and J shed 4 bases, with 15 bases lying between them. CDR3 protein: CASSRSGTSYEQYF. As DNA, the CDR3 is TGTGCCAGCAGCCGATCCGGAACTAGTTACGAGCAGTACTTC.

The chain carries TRBV6-6 and TRBJ1-1; D unresolved. CDR3 size: 11 residues. Germline V gene lookup returns CDR1 MNHNY and CDR2 SVGAGI (reference sequence). Trimming took off 4 bases at V and 11 bases at J, with 11 bases between the two ends. The CDR3 is CASSSSLAAFF. The CDR3 region has the DNA TGTGCCAGCAGTTCCTCTTTGGCGGCTTTCTTT.

The chain uses TRBV4-3 and TRBJ2-3, with 7 positions matching TRBD1. There are 15 residues in the CDR3. V shed 6 bases, J shed 2 bases, and the junction held 8 bases outside the gene matches. Germline V gene data show CDR1 as LGHNA and CDR2 as YSLEER. The CDR3 DNA follows: TGCGCCAGCAGACTTGGGACAGCCTCCACAGATACGCAGTATTTT. Its translation: CASRLGTASTDTQYF.

The chain is built from TRBV29-1 and TRBJ1-1; D might be TRBD1 (5 bases). Trimming pared 4 bases from V and 6 bases from J, leaving 12 bases between. CDR3 length: 12 amino acids. Germline lookup yields CDR1 SQVTM and CDR2 ANQGSEA. DNA of the CDR3: TGCAGCGTTGGGCAGGGACGTGCTGAAGCTTTCTTT. Encoded protein: CSVGQGRAEAFF.

This clone has just one count. This rearrangement joins TRBV2 to TRBJ1-2, with D uncertain. Germline loops: CDR1 SNHLY, CDR2 FYNNEI. V dropped 4 bases and J dropped 4 bases, with 10 bases sitting between them. The CDR3 totals 13 residues. CDR3 residues: CASSASEGYGYTF. CDR3 nucleotide sequence: TGTGCCAGCAGTGCCTCAGAGGGCTATGGCTACACCTTC.

The J gene is TRBJ1-5, the V gene TRBV6-1, with 9 nucleotides matching TRBD1. V was pared by 7 bases and J by 6 bases, with 7 bases of the junction left unmatched. The CDR3 is 14 residues long. The germline V gene encodes CDR1 MNHNS and CDR2 SASEGT. In DNA, the CDR3 is TGTGCCAGCACCCCGGGACAGGGTGGTCAGCCCCAGCATTTT. Protein: CASTPGQGGQPQHF.

This clone was detected only a few times. The chain couples TRBV6-4 to TRBJ2-3; 9 nucleotides line up with TRBD1. The germline V gene has CDR1 MRHNA and CDR2 SNTAGT. V shed 4 bases and J 3 bases; nucleotides not matched to a gene: 2. The CDR3 has 14 amino acids. The CDR3 DNA sequence: TGTGCCAGCAGTGGGACAGGGGAAACAGATACGCAGTATTTT. It translates to CASSGTGETDTQYF.

The chain is built from TRBV7-6 and TRBJ2-1; 11 nucleotides align to TRBD2. The CDR3 is 15 amino acids. V lost 3 bases, J lost 9 bases, and 7 bases stayed unmatched. Germline loops: CDR1 SGHVS, CDR2 FNYEAQ. The chain's CDR3 is CASSLPLAGGGEQFF. CDR3 DNA sequence: TGTGCCAGCAGCTTGCCCCTAGCGGGGGGTGGTGAGCAGTTCTTC.

This chain joins TRBV14 and TRBJ2-2, with a weak D call TRBD2 (6 bases). The CDR3 loop spans 16 amino acids. Germline values: CDR1 SGHDN, CDR2 FVKESK. Trimming removed 5 bases at V and 1 base at J, with 14 bases between. The CDR3 sequence: CASSSLPRGNTGELFF. The CDR3 nucleotides read TGTGCCAGCAGCAGTCTCCCGCGGGGGAACACCGGGGAGCTGTTTTTT.

The J gene is TRBJ2-7, the V gene TRBV6-5, with D possibly matching TRBD1 (6 bases). The V end was cut by 5 bases, the J end by 7 bases, with 9 bases between. The CDR3 totals 11 residues. Germline assignment: CDR1 MNHEY and CDR2 SVGAGI. The CDR3 spells CASSHGQEQYF. In DNA, the CDR3 is TGTGCCAGCAGTCATGGACAGGAGCAGTACTTC.

V usage is TRBV6-5 and J usage is TRBJ2-7; 11 positions agree with TRBD2. Germline CDR1 reads MNHEY; CDR2 reads SVGAGI. CDR3 length equals 14 residues. Unmatched junction bases numbered 4, after V lost 6 bases and J lost 3 bases. The DNA of the CDR3 is TGTGCCAGCAGCCGGGGACTAGCGGACTACGAGCAGTACTTC. Amino acids: CASSRGLADYEQYF.

The chain links TRBV5-4 to TRBJ1-6; D is uncertain. Germline V lookup: CDR1 SGHNT, CDR2 YYREEE (reference sequence). The ends were cut back, 2 bases at V and 6 bases at J, with 12 bases in the middle. CDR3 length: 15 amino acids. CDR3 DNA: TGTGCCAGCAGCTTAAACCAACGGACTAATTCACCCCTCCACTTT. Translating it yields CASSLNQRTNSPLHF.

The CDR3 coding sequence is TGTGCCAGCAGCCCTGGGACGGGAGTTAACTATGGCTACACCTTC. Protein: CASSPGTGVNYGYTF. The chain joins TRBV6-5 to TRBJ1-2, with D possibly matching TRBD1 (5 bases). Trimming cost V 6 bases and J 1 base, with 15 bases left between them. Germline V gives CDR1 MNHEY, CDR2 SVGAGI. CDR3 length: 15 residues.

The V and J genes are TRBV27 and TRBJ1-2; TRBD1 matches 8 bases. CDR1 and CDR2 from the germline V gene are MNHEY and SMNVEV (reference sequence). Trimming cost V 0 bases and J 5 bases; bases outside gene matches: 8. The CDR3 covers 16 residues. The CDR3 DNA is TGTGCCAGCAGTTTATCTGGCAGGGGGCCCATATATGGCTACACCTTC. Translated, it gives CASSLSGRGPIYGYTF.

The V call is TRBV7-9, the J call TRBJ2-7, with a possible D match to TRBD2 (5 bases). Germline values: CDR1 SEHNR, CDR2 FQNEAQ (reference sequence). The V gene lost 5 bases and the J gene lost 2 bases, with 16 bases spanning the gap. The CDR3 is 15 amino acids. In DNA form, the CDR3 reads TGTGCCAGCAGCAAGTCCGGGAACCAGCCCTACGAGCAGTACTTC. Its protein product is CASSKSGNQPYEQYF.

The V and J genes are TRBV11-2 and TRBJ2-3, with TRBD2 identical over 14 bases. The length of the CDR3 is 15 residues. The germline CDR1 and CDR2 sequences are SGHAT and FQNNGV. The trim removed 8 bases at V and 4 bases at J, leaving 5 bases unmatched. In DNA, the CDR3 is TGTGCCAGCCAGCTGGGACTAGCGGGAGCAGATACGCAGTATTTT. Protein product: CASQLGLAGADTQYF.

Here the CDR3 DNA reads TGCGCCAGCAGCCAAGAAGGAACGGGACAGTACGCCTACGAGCAGTACTTC. Amino acids: CASSQEGTGQYAYEQYF. The rearrangement joins TRBV4-3 to TRBJ2-7; 7 positions match TRBD1. The CDR3 is 17 amino acids. The ends lost 0 bases at V and 2 bases at J; junction bases unmatched: 10. CDR1 is LGHNA, CDR2 YSLEER, per germline.

The gene calls are TRBV4-3 and TRBJ2-3; possible D gene TRBD1, 5 bases. Germline-derived CDR1 and CDR2 are LGHNA and YSLEER. This CDR3 is 14 amino acids long. V was pared by 0 bases and J by 5 bases, with 9 bases between. The CDR3 DNA follows: TGCGCCAGCAGCCAAGATTGGGGCGGAGATACGCAGTATTTT. Translation: CASSQDWGGDTQYF.

The chain links TRBV5-4 to TRBJ1-2, with 7 bases that match TRBD1. Germline V gives CDR1 SGHNT, CDR2 YYREEE (reference sequence). CDR3 length equals 13 residues. V lost 5 bases, J lost 8 bases, and 9 bases stayed unmatched. The CDR3: CASSWTGPVGYTF. CDR3 bases: TGTGCCAGCAGTTGGACAGGTCCTGTAGGCTACACCTTC.

This clone has just a few counts. This rearrangement joins TRBV4-2 to TRBJ2-1; 8 bases are shared with TRBD2. From germline, CDR1 is LGHNA and CDR2 YNFKEQ. CDR3 size: 15 residues. The ends lost 1 base at V and 3 bases at J; junction bases unmatched: 2. The chain's CDR3 is CASSQGSGDYNEQFF. The CDR3 DNA reads TGTGCCAGCAGCCAAGGTAGCGGGGACTACAATGAGCAGTTCTTC.

The chain is built from TRBV4-3 and TRBJ2-5; D uncertain. Germline V CDR1 and CDR2: LGHNA, YSLEER. This CDR3 spans 15 amino acids. Trimming stripped 0 bases from V and 2 bases from J, with 10 bases between. CDR3 bases: TGCGCCAGCAGCCAAGATTGGGTGGGGCAAGAGACCCAGTACTTC. Protein product: CASSQDWVGQETQYF.

The sample holds a few counts of this clone. V and J are TRBV28 and TRBJ1-1, with TRBD1 as a possible D gene (5 bases). In germline, CDR1 is MDHEN, CDR2 SYDVKM. The CDR3 is 19 amino acids. The ends were cut back, 2 bases at V and 0 bases at J, with 22 bases in the middle. CDR3 amino acids: CASSLKGLGRVGMNTEAFF. Written as DNA, the CDR3 is TGTGCCAGCAGTTTAAAAGGGCTCGGCAGGGTGGGAATGAACACTGAAGCTTTCTTT.

This clone was observed a handful of times. The V call is TRBV6-1, the J call TRBJ1-1; D is unclear. Germline-derived CDR1 and CDR2 are MNHNS and SASEGT. The V end was cut by 2 bases, the J end by 1 base, with 8 bases between. CDR3 length: 14 amino acids. In DNA form, the CDR3 reads TGTGCCAGCAGTGAATTAGTGGAGAACACTGAAGCTTTCTTT. Its protein is CASSELVENTEAFF.